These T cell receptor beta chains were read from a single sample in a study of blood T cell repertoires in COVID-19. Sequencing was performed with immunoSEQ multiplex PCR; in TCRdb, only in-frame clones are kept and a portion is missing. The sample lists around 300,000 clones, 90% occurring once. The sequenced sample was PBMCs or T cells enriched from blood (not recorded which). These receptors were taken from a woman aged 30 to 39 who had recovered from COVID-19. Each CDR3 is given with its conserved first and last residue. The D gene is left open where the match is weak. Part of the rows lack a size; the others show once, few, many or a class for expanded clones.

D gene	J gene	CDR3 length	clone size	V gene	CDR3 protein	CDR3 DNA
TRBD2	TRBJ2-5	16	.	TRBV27	CASSTPGLANQETQYF	TGTGCCAGCAGTACACCGGGACTAGCGAACCAAGAGACCCAGTACTTC
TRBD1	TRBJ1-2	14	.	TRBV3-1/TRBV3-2	CASRITGTGDGYTF	TGTGCCAGCAGGATTACCGGGACAGGGGATGGCTACACCTTC
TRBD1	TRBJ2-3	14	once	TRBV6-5	CASGPRTGGDTQYF	TGTGCCAGCGGGCCGAGGACAGGTGGAGATACGCAGTATTTT
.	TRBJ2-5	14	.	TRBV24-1	CATSDNRDQETQYF	TGTGCCACCAGTGATAACAGGGACCAAGAGACCCAGTACTTC
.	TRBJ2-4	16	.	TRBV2	CASSPTAAGSKNIQYF	TGTGCCAGCAGCCCAACGGCGGCGGGAAGCAAAAACATTCAGTACTTC
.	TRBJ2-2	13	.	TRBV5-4	CASSLPVIGELFF	TGTGCCAGCAGCTTGCCGGTTATCGGGGAGCTGTTTTTT
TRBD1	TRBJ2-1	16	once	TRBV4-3	CASSLSGTGMGNEQFF	TGCGCCAGCAGCCTCTCCGGGACAGGGATGGGCAATGAGCAGTTCTTC
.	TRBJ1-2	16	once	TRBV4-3	CASSQSTFSLLGGYTF	TGCGCCAGCAGCCAGTCTACCTTTTCACTTCTTGGTGGCTACACCTTC
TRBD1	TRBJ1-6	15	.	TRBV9	CASSVLDRINSPLHF	TGTGCCAGCAGCGTGTTGGACAGGATTAATTCACCCCTCCACTTT
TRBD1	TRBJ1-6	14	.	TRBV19	CASSRQGKRSPLHF	TGTGCCAGTAGTAGACAGGGAAAAAGGTCACCCCTCCACTTT
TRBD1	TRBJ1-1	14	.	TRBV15	CATSRAGTGEKAFF	TGTGCCACCAGCAGAGCCGGGACAGGGGAGAAAGCTTTCTTT
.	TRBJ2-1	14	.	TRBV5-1	CASSLGGLLNEQFF	TGCGCCAGCAGCTTGGGGGGACTTCTCAATGAGCAGTTCTTC
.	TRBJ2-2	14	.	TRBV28	CASNLSGRGGELFF	TGTGCCAGCAATCTAAGTGGGAGAGGCGGGGAGCTGTTTTTT
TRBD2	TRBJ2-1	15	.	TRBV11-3	CASSQRLAGYNEQFF	TGTGCCAGCAGCCAACGACTAGCGGGCTACAATGAGCAGTTCTTC
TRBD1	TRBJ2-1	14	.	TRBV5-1	CASRPGTANNEQFF	TGCGCCAGCAGACCCGGGACAGCAAACAATGAGCAGTTCTTC
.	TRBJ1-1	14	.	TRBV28	CASSLMQGSSKAFF	TGTGCCAGCAGTTTAATGCAGGGCAGCTCTAAAGCTTTCTTT
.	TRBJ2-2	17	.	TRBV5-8	CASSFGGLAVYIGELFF	TGTGCCAGCAGCTTCGGGGGGCTAGCGGTCTATATCGGGGAGCTGTTTTTT
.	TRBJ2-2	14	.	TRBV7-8	CASSSAGGAGELFF	TGTGCCAGCAGCTCGGCAGGAGGAGCCGGGGAGCTGTTTTTT
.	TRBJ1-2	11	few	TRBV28	CASSSYYGYTF	TGTGCCAGCAGTTCCTACTATGGCTACACCTTC
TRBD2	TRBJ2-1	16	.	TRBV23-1	CASSQSGREDYNEQFF	TGCGCCAGCAGTCAATCGGGACGGGAGGACTACAATGAGCAGTTCTTC
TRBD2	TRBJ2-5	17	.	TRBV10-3	CAISESGTSGSRETQYF	TGTGCCATCAGTGAGTCTGGGACTAGCGGGAGTCGGGAGACCCAGTACTTC
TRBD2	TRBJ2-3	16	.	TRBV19	CASSAELAGVADTQYF	TGTGCCAGTAGTGCAGAACTAGCGGGAGTTGCAGATACGCAGTATTTT
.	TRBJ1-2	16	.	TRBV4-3	CASSTLAPQGPHGYTF	TGCGCCAGCAGTACTCTCGCTCCCCAGGGGCCGCATGGCTACACCTTC
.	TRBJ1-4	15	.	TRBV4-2	CASSQEWRPNEKLFF	TGTGCCAGCAGCCAAGAGTGGAGACCTAATGAAAAACTGTTTTTT
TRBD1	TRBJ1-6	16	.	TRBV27	CASTLTPGQGNSPLHF	TGTGCCAGCACCCTTACGCCGGGACAGGGGAATTCACCCCTCCACTTT
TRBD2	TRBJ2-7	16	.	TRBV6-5	CASSSRVAGGTYEQYF	TGTGCCAGCAGTTCACGGGTAGCGGGAGGTACCTACGAGCAGTACTTC
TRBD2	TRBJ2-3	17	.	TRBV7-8	CASSLVASGSETDTQYF	TGTGCCAGCAGCTTAGTGGCTAGCGGGAGTGAAACAGATACGCAGTATTTT
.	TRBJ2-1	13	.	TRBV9	CASSVAGGWEQFF	TGTGCCAGCAGCGTAGCCGGCGGTTGGGAGCAGTTCTTC
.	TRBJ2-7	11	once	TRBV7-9	CASSFQDEQYF	TGTGCCAGCAGCTTCCAGGACGAGCAGTACTTC
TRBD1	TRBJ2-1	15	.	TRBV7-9	CASSLGQGRYNEQFF	TGTGCCAGCAGCTTAGGACAGGGCCGTTACAATGAGCAGTTCTTC
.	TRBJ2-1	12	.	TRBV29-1	CSALPGYNEQFF	TGCAGCGCCTTACCCGGTTACAATGAGCAGTTCTTC
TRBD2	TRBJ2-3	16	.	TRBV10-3	CAIRTGTSGGTDTQYF	TGTGCCATCAGAACCGGGACTAGCGGGGGGACAGATACGCAGTATTTT
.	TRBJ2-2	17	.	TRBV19	CASSIDGGFSNTGELFF	TGTGCCAGTAGTATAGATGGAGGGTTTTCGAACACCGGGGAGCTGTTTTTT
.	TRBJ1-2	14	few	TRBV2	CASSERSLSYGYTF	TGTGCCAGCAGTGAAAGGAGCCTCTCTTATGGCTACACCTTC
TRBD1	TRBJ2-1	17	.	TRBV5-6	CASTSALGDRVPNEQFF	TGTGCCAGCACCTCGGCGTTGGGGGACAGGGTCCCCAATGAGCAGTTCTTC
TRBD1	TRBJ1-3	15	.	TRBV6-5	CASSDRAWTGNTIYF	TGTGCCAGCAGCGACAGGGCTTGGACTGGAAACACCATATATTTT
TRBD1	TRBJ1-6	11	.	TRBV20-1	CSAGQDSPLHF	TGCAGTGCTGGACAGGATTCACCCCTCCACTTT
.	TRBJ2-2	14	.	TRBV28	CASVRLGDTGELFF	TGTGCCAGCGTAAGGTTAGGGGACACCGGGGAGCTGTTTTTT
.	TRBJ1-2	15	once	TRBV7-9	CASSLSRGGGYGYTF	TGTGCCAGCAGCCTGAGTAGGGGGGGCGGCTATGGCTACACCTTC
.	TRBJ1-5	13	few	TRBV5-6	CASSLYSNQPQHF	TGTGCCAGCAGCTTGTATAGCAATCAGCCCCAGCATTTT
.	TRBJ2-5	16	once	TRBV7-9	CASSLPGTDKQETQYF	TGTGCCAGCAGCTTACCCGGGACTGACAAACAAGAGACCCAGTACTTC
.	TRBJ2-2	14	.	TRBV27	CASSLSGPTGELFF	TGTGCCAGCAGTCTGAGCGGGCCCACCGGGGAGCTGTTTTTT
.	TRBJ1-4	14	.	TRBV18	CASSRQAYNEKLFF	TGTGCCAGCTCGAGACAGGCTTATAATGAAAAACTGTTTTTT
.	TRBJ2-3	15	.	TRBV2	CASSEGRASTDTQYF	TGTGCCAGCAGTGAAGGCAGGGCTAGCACAGATACGCAGTATTTT
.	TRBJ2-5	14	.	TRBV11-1	CASSFLAGQETQYF	TGTGCCAGCAGCTTTCTCGCGGGGCAAGAGACCCAGTACTTC
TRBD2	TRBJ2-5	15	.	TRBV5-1	CASSLAGGPEETQYF	TGCGCCAGCAGCTTGGCGGGAGGGCCAGAAGAGACCCAGTACTTC
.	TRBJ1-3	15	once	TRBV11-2	CASSLGQGSGNTIYF	TGTGCCAGCAGCTTAGGGCAGGGCTCTGGAAACACCATATATTTT
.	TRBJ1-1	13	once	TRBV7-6	CASSLAEDTEAFF	TGTGCCAGCAGCTTAGCAGAGGACACTGAAGCTTTCTTT